This T cell receptor beta chain was sequenced during a study of T-cell reconstitution after alpha-beta-depleted transplantation in children. V lost 5 bases to trimming and J lost 0 bases, with 14 bases between them. Germline V gene data show CDR1 as SGHRS and CDR2 as YFSETQ. This CDR3 region has 16 residues. Preparing the TCRbeta library involved the use of unique molecular identifiers. MiXCR, run by TCRdb on the PCR reads, gives a single entry per CDR3 protein. Seen here are approximately 400,000 distinct CDR3 sequences, approximately 11% observed once, and the top ten hold roughly 6%. The starting material was PBMCs from the stem cell graft donor, obtained from the stem cell graft. The origin of this receptor is a human donor who donated a stem cell graft to a child with acute myeloid leukemia. The chain has TRBV5-1 and TRBJ2-2; TRBD1 or TRBD2 may be the D gene (6 bases each). This chain's CDR3 is CASRFMRDTNTGELFF. Written as DNA, the CDR3 is TGCGCCAGCAGATTCATGCGGGACACGAACACCGGGGAGCTGTTTTTT.